This T cell receptor (beta chain) was captured in a study of glioma-infiltrating T cells. Using RNA template, CDR3s of TCR alpha and beta were amplified with iRepertoire arm-PCR. TCRdb reprocessed the multiplex PCR reads via MiXCR and lists one record per CDR3 protein. The sample has 84,000 or so distinct CDR3 sequences, roughly 23% seen once. This CDR3 is 15 amino acids long. The J segment lost 8 bases and the V segment lost 1 base, leaving 5 bases of the junction unmatched. Germline lookup yields CDR1 SGHTA and CDR2 FQGNSA. The V call is TRBV7-2, the J call TRBJ1-2; 12 bases are shared with TRBD1. The material sequenced was glioma tissue, nonneoplastic brain tissue, or PBMCs (not recorded which). This TCR was sampled from a human donor with low-grade glioma or glioblastoma, undergoing nonglioma brain surgery, or in good health (not recorded which). The CDR3 loop reads CASSLEGTGGAGYTF. The CDR3 bases are TGTGCCAGCAGCTTAGAAGGGACAGGGGGCGCGGGCTACACCTTC.